The 31 T cell receptor beta chains presented below share a single source sample, sequenced in a study of T-cell reconstitution after alpha-beta-depleted transplantation in children. The TCRbeta library incorporated unique molecular identifiers. MiXCR was run by TCRdb on the PCR reads, yielding one entry per CDR3 protein. The repertoire holds about 240,000 distinct CDR3 sequences, with about 12% as singletons. The sequencing used PBMCs from the stem cell graft donor, collected from the stem cell graft. The receptors here all came from a human donor who donated a stem cell graft to a child with acute lymphoblastic leukemia.

For this clonotype: A much larger clone lies a single base off, so this may be a read error. The gene calls are TRBV11-2 and TRBJ1-4; D is ambiguous. This CDR3 has 14 amino acids. The germline CDR1 and CDR2 sequences are SGHAT and FQNNGV. Here the CDR3 reads CATSLDATDEKLFF. CDR3 DNA sequence: TGTGCCACCAGCTTAGATGCGACTGATGAAAAACTGTTTTTT.

Comment on this clonotype: It may be a read error: a sequence one base away is much more abundant. The rearrangement links TRBV27 to TRBJ2-7; TRBD1 or TRBD2 may be the D gene (5 bases each). Germline CDR1 MNHEY, CDR2 SMNVEV (reference sequence). CDR3 length: 17 amino acids. V was pared by 1 base and J by 8 bases, with 24 bases between. CDR3: CASSLLGQGAAGYQQYF. The CDR3 DNA sequence: TGTGCCAGCAGTTTATTAGGGCAGGGAGCCGCCGGATACCAGCAGTACTTC.

This clonotype was seen many times. The V call is TRBV11-2, the J call TRBJ2-2; D unresolved. CDR3 size: 15 residues. Deletions cut 1 base from V and 4 bases from J, with 10 bases between. Germline CDR1 is SGHAT and CDR2 is FQNNGV. The CDR3, as DNA: TGTGCCAGCAGCTTAGTATCGAGGACCACCGGGGAGCTGTTTTTT. Protein sequence: CASSLVSRTTGELFF.

This clonotype was seen repeatedly, ten times or more. The chain joins TRBV7-2 to TRBJ2-4, with 12 bases lining up with TRBD2. Germline-derived CDR1 and CDR2 are SGHTA and FQGNSA. The J segment lost 0 bases and the V segment lost 5 bases, leaving 5 bases of the junction unmatched. The CDR3 has 17 residues. The CDR3 bases are TGTGCCAGCAGCAAGGGACTAGCGGGTCTAGCCAAAAACATTCAGTACTTC. It encodes CASSKGLAGLAKNIQYF. Together with reference TRBV7-2 and TRBJ2-4, the CDR3 gives the full variable domain: GAGVSQSPSNKVTEKGKDVELRCDPISGHTALYWYRQSLGQGLEFLIYFQGNSAPDKSGLPSDRFSAERTGGSVSTLTIQRTQQEDSAVYLCASSKGLAGLAKNIQYFGAGTRLSVL.

This clonotype has at least ten counts. This chain connects TRBV30 to TRBJ2-1, with D perhaps matching TRBD1 (5 bases). With 2 bases removed from V and 2 bases from J, the gap between germline ends came to 10 bases. The germline CDR1 and CDR2 sequences are GTSNPN and SVGIG (reference sequence). CDR3 length: 14 residues. The CDR3, as DNA: TGTGCCTGGAGTTACAGGTTTGCCTACAATGAGCAGTTCTTC. Translation: CAWSYRFAYNEQFF.

This clonotype was counted many times. The chain uses TRBV6-2 or TRBV6-3 and TRBJ2-7; D not certain. With 0 bases removed from V and 6 bases from J, the gap between germline ends came to 12 bases. The CDR3 is made up of 14 amino acids. CDR1 is MNHEY, CDR2 SVGEGT, per germline. The CDR3 DNA reads as TGTGCCAGCAGTTACTCCGGATCCCCGGGCGAGCAGTACTTC. Protein: CASSYSGSPGEQYF.

V is TRBV9 and J is TRBJ2-1; 11 bases map to TRBD1. Germline V gives CDR1 SGDLS, CDR2 YYNGEE. The CDR3 is 17 amino acids. Losses at the gene ends were 0 bases for V and 6 bases for J; bases not matched to a gene: 8. CDR3 nucleotides: TGTGCCAGCAGCGTAGCTGCGGGACAGGGGGTTTTCAATGAGCAGTTCTTC. Protein sequence: CASSVAAGQGVFNEQFF.

This clonotype was seen many times. The rearrangement uses TRBV28 and TRBJ2-5; unclear D gene. Germline V gives CDR1 MDHEN, CDR2 SYDVKM. The CDR3 consists of 12 residues. V gave up 4 bases and J gave up 5 bases, with 8 bases separating them. DNA for the CDR3: TGTGCCAGCAGTTATAGAGTCGAGACCCAGTACTTC. This gives the protein CASSYRVETQYF.

Ten or more counts support this clonotype. The J gene is TRBJ2-7, the V gene TRBV20-1, with D possibly TRBD1 on 5 matching bases. The germline gives CDR1 DFQATT, CDR2 SNEGSKA (reference sequence). This CDR3 contains 13 residues. Trimming took off 8 bases at V and 0 bases at J, with 14 bases between the two ends. The CDR3 protein is CSPHTGRSYEQYF. The CDR3 bases are TGCAGTCCTCATACAGGCCGCTCCTACGAGCAGTACTTC.

This clonotype was counted many times. The CDR3: CASSKDYGQSVSTDTQYF. Written as DNA, the CDR3 is TGTGCCAGCAGCAAAGACTATGGACAGTCGGTCTCCACAGATACGCAGTATTTT. The rearrangement links TRBV21-1 to TRBJ2-3; TRBD1 is taken as the D call from the table, unchecked against the DNA. TRBV21-1 is labeled a pseudogene. This CDR3 comprises 18 residues.

There are many counts of this clonotype. The chain combines TRBV9 with TRBJ1-5; D unclear. Germline lookup yields CDR1 SGDLS and CDR2 YYNGEE. The length of the CDR3 is 14 residues. Trimming removed 0 bases from V and 3 bases from J, with 7 bases in between. CDR3 residues: CASSVEPLNQPQHF. CDR3 DNA sequence: TGTGCCAGCAGCGTAGAGCCGCTCAATCAGCCCCAGCATTTT.

This clonotype was counted ten times or more. The genes are TRBV5-1 and TRBJ2-1, with 10 bases fitting TRBD2. The V and J ends lost 1 base and 4 bases, in that order; junction bases with no gene match: 2. This CDR3 has 15 amino acids. Germline lookup yields CDR1 SGHRS and CDR2 YFSETQ. Here the CDR3 DNA reads TGCGCCAGCAGCTTGCCTAGCGGGAGATACAATGAGCAGTTCTTC. Translated: CASSLPSGRYNEQFF.

This clonotype appeared many times. This chain joins TRBV5-1 and TRBJ1-2, with TRBD1 matching 7 bases. CDR3 length: 14 amino acids. CDR1 and CDR2 (germline): SGHRS, YFSETQ. The V and J ends lost 3 bases and 5 bases, in that order; junction bases with no gene match: 7. DNA of the CDR3: TGCGCCAGCAGCTGGGGACAGCTTTCTTATGGCTACACCTTC. It specifies CASSWGQLSYGYTF. Variable domain in full (rest from reference TRBV5-1 and TRBJ1-2): KAGVTQTPRYLIKTRGQQVTLSCSPISGHRSVSWYQQTPGQGLQFLFEYFSETQRNKGNFPGRFSGRQFSNSRSEMNVSTLELGDSALYLCASSWGQLSYGYTFGSGTRLTVV.

This clonotype was detected many times. The chain links TRBV5-1 to TRBJ2-1, with a possible D match to TRBD2 (5 bases). Germline-derived CDR1 and CDR2 are SGHRS and YFSETQ. Trimming stripped 7 bases from V and 7 bases from J, with 15 bases between. CDR3 length equals 13 residues. In nucleotides, the CDR3 is TGCGCCAGCGGACCTCGACCGGGGAATGAGCAGTTCTTC. Translated, it gives CASGPRPGNEQFF.

This clonotype has a count of ten or more. This chain uses TRBV4-3 with TRBJ2-7, with 9 positions matching TRBD1. V dropped 1 base and J dropped 5; count of bases not matched to a gene: 6. The CDR3 is 15 amino acids. CDR1 and CDR2 (germline): LGHNA, YSLEER. CDR3 coding DNA: TGCGCCAGCAGCCAAGTCTGGACAGGGGTCGACGAGCAGTACTTC. This translates into CASSQVWTGVDEQYF.

This clonotype was seen repeatedly, ten times or more. The chain couples TRBV6-1 to TRBJ2-1; TRBD2 aligns across 9 bases. The CDR3 contains 15 residues. The junction had 12 bases not matched to a gene; V was cut back by 10 bases and J by 5 bases. Germline V lookup: CDR1 MNHNS, CDR2 SASEGT. The CDR3 here is CATRSIAGVHNEQFF. The DNA of the CDR3 is TGTGCCACGAGGAGCATAGCGGGAGTCCACAATGAGCAGTTCTTC.

This clonotype was picked up many times. The rearrangement joins TRBV5-1 to TRBJ2-3, with 11 bases matching TRBD1. Germline V gene sequence: CDR1 SGHRS, CDR2 YFSETQ. V lost 4 bases and J lost 6; bases outside the gene matches: 7. The CDR3 covers 15 residues. CDR3 nucleotides: TGCGCCAGCAGCGTGGGACAGGGGGGACCGGATACGCAGTATTTT. Protein: CASSVGQGGPDTQYF.

Turning to this clonotype: This may stem from a read error, because a much larger clone lies one nucleotide away. This chain links TRBV27 with TRBJ2-1, with 8 bases identical to TRBD2. This CDR3 region has 15 residues. Germline CDR1 reads MNHEY; CDR2 reads SMNVEV (reference sequence). CDR3 in DNA: TGTGCCAGCTGTTTAGTTAGCGGGACCTACAATGAGCAGTTCTTC. It yields the protein CASCLVSGTYNEQFF.

This clonotype has ten or more counts. The rearrangement uses TRBV7-2 and TRBJ1-5, with 7 bases lining up with TRBD1. Trimming removed 3 bases from V and 2 bases from J; junction bases left unmatched: 7. CDR1 SGHTA and CDR2 FQGNSA come from the germline V gene. This CDR3 has 16 residues. The CDR3 protein is CASSLRDGQGNQPQHF. The CDR3 DNA sequence: TGTGCCAGCAGCTTGAGGGATGGACAGGGCAATCAGCCCCAGCATTTT.

This clonotype was recorded at least ten times. V is TRBV9 and J is TRBJ2-1; D unclear. Trimming took 0 bases from V and 5 from J, leaving 18 bases between them. CDR3 length: 17 amino acids. CDR1 SGDLS and CDR2 YYNGEE come from the germline V gene. In DNA, the CDR3 is TGTGCCAGCAGCGTAGGCCCCTGGGTAAAACTACACAATGAGCAGTTCTTC. It codes for CASSVGPWVKLHNEQFF.

This clonotype was found many times. The chain links TRBV7-8 to TRBJ2-7; D possibly uses TRBD1 or TRBD2 (5 bases each). The CDR3 consists of 16 residues. V lost 1 base to trimming and J lost 5 bases, with 18 bases between them. CDR1 and CDR2 from the germline V gene are SGHVS and FQNEAQ. The CDR3 DNA sequence: TGTGCCAGCAGCTTAGGACCGGGACCGAATTCGGACGAGCAGTACTTC. Its translation: CASSLGPGPNSDEQYF.

As concerns this clonotype: This could be a read error, since a much larger clone is one nucleotide away. This rearrangement joins TRBV20-1 to TRBJ2-5; D tentatively fits TRBD1 or TRBD2 (5 bases each). The CDR3 runs 13 residues. V lost 7 bases, J lost 6 bases, and 18 bases lay in between. The germline V gene encodes CDR1 DFQATT and CDR2 SNEGSKA (reference sequence). CDR3 sequence (DNA): TGCAGTGGATCGCCATCCGGGGCCCAGACCCAGTACTTC. It encodes CSGSPSGAQTQYF.

At least ten counts were recorded for this clonotype. The V call is TRBV14, the J call TRBJ2-7; D call uncertain. Trimming took off 6 bases at V and 3 bases at J, with 12 bases between the two ends. This CDR3 contains 13 residues. Germline CDR1 is SGHDN and CDR2 is FVKESK. The CDR3 coding sequence is TGTGCCAGCAGTCGGCGATCGGTCTACGAGCAGTACTTC. Translated, it gives CASSRRSVYEQYF.

This clonotype was observed many times. V usage is TRBV7-2 and J usage is TRBJ2-4; 11 bases are a match to TRBD1. The germline V gene encodes CDR1 SGHTA and CDR2 FQGNSA. The CDR3 runs 15 residues. V dropped 3 bases and J dropped 8; count of bases not matched to a gene: 6. This chain's CDR3 is CASSLGTGGSDIQYF. CDR3 bases: TGTGCCAGCAGCTTGGGGACAGGGGGTTCGGACATTCAGTACTTC. Complete variable domain (other parts from reference TRBV7-2 and TRBJ2-4): GAGVSQSPSNKVTEKGKDVELRCDPISGHTALYWYRQSLGQGLEFLIYFQGNSAPDKSGLPSDRFSAERTGGSVSTLTIQRTQQEDSAVYLCASSLGTGGSDIQYFGAGTRLSVL.

This clonotype was seen many times. The V and J genes are TRBV3-1 and TRBJ2-3, with 8 bases identical to TRBD1. The CDR3 is 18 amino acids. The V gene end was trimmed by 0 bases and the J gene end by 1 base; junction bases not matched to a gene: 9. Germline V gene sequence: CDR1 LGHDT, CDR2 YNNKEL (reference sequence). CDR3 in DNA: TGTGCCAGCAGCCAAGATATTGTGACAGGGGTTGGCACAGATACGCAGTATTTT. It codes for CASSQDIVTGVGTDTQYF.

Only a few counts were recorded for this clonotype. The germline gene is not matched at one end of the junction; a read error may be the cause. V is TRBV7-2 and J is TRBJ2-4; D may be TRBD2 (6 bases). Germline CDR1 is SGHTA and CDR2 is FQGNSA. This CDR3 comprises 16 residues. In DNA, the CDR3 is TGTGCCAGCAGCAAAGAAGCGGGCCAAAGCAAAAACAGTCAGTACTTC. Translated, it gives CASSKEAGQSKNSQYF.

The chain has TRBV10-3 and TRBJ2-1, with D perhaps TRBD2 (5 bases). This CDR3 has 14 amino acids. V lost 5 bases and J lost 10, with 18 bases in between. Germline CDR1 and CDR2: ENHRY and SYGVKD. The CDR3, as DNA: TGTGCCATCAGTCGATTACTAGGGTCAGACGAGCAGTTCTTC. Protein: CAISRLLGSDEQFF.

This clonotype was picked up many times. The chain uses TRBV27 and TRBJ2-1; weak D call: TRBD2 (6 bases). Trimming took 2 bases from V and 7 from J, leaving 18 bases between them. The V gene's germline CDR1 is MNHEY and CDR2 SMNVEV (reference sequence). The CDR3 covers 16 residues. The CDR3 DNA follows: TGTGCCAGCAGTTTAAGGCCCGGGAGAGCGGATAATGAGCAGTTCTTC. Residues: CASSLRPGRADNEQFF.

CDR3 nucleotide sequence: TGTGCCAGCAGCGTAGGTGGGATCCAAGAGACCCAGTACTTC. It encodes CASSVGGIQETQYF. This chain uses TRBV9 with TRBJ2-5; D is unresolved. V was pared by 0 bases and J by 1 base, with 7 bases between. The germline V gene encodes CDR1 SGDLS and CDR2 YYNGEE. The CDR3 sequence is 14 residues long.

This clonotype was seen at least ten times. V and J are TRBV29-1 and TRBJ1-2; 12 nucleotides agree with TRBD1. The CDR3 runs to 18 residues. The J segment lost 7 bases and the V segment lost 8 bases, leaving 23 bases of the junction unmatched. Germline V gene sequence: CDR1 SQVTM, CDR2 ANQGSEA. The CDR3 nucleotides read TGCAGCCAAGCGGTCACGGGAAGGGGACAGGGGGCTCTCAGTGGCTACACCTTC. Protein product: CSQAVTGRGQGALSGYTF. Drawing the rest from reference TRBV29-1 and TRBJ1-2, the complete variable domain is SAVISQKPSRDICQRGTSLTIQCQVDSQVTMMFWYRQQPGQSLTLIATANQGSEATYESGFVIDKFPISRPNLTFSTLTVSNMSPEDSSIYLCSQAVTGRGQGALSGYTFGSGTRLTVV.

The V gene is TRBV2, the J gene TRBJ2-1, with 10 bases lining up with TRBD2. The CDR3 runs to 17 residues. The germline gives CDR1 SNHLY, CDR2 FYNNEI. V gave up 3 bases and J gave up 2 bases; unmatched junction bases: 7. This CDR3 reads CASSEGLGLATYNEQFF. The CDR3 DNA follows: TGTGCCAGCAGTGAGGGCCTGGGACTAGCGACCTACAATGAGCAGTTCTTC.